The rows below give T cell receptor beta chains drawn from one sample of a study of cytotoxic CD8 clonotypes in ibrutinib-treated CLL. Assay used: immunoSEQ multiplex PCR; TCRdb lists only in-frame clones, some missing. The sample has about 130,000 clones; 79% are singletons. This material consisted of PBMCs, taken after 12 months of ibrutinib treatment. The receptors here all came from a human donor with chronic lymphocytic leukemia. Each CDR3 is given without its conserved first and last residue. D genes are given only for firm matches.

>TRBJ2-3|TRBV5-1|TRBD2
ASRLAGGATDTQY
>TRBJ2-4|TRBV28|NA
ASSYFTPGYPAKNIQY
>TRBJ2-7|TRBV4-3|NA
ASSQGQDPYEQY
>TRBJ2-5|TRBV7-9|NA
ASSSDSQETQY
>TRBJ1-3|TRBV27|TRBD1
ASSLFGTGFFGNTIY
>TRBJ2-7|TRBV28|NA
ASSFPLYEQY
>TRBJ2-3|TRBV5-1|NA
ASSSTRFTDTQY
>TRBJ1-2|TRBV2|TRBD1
ASRKQGNYGYT
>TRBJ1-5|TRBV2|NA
ASSEARGGQPQH
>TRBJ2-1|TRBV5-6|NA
ASSLEPGNWDFDYNEQF
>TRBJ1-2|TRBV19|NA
ASRMTANYGYT